The source of this T cell receptor beta chain is a study of OX40 agonist ivuxolimab in advanced cancers. General study findings and limits: Undetermined was the antigen specificity of the expanded peripheral T cells. Blood T cells, both CD4+ and CD8+, expanded clonally by week 6 at 0.1 to 3.0 mg/kg.

This clone was seen only once. Its antigen remains unidentified. Assay used: immunoSEQ multiplex PCR; TCRdb lists only in-frame clones, some missing. The repertoire consists of approximately 34,000 clones, with approximately 81% occurring once and the leading ten covering approximately 1.3%. Germline V lookup: CDR1 KGHSH, CDR2 LQKENI. The V gene end was trimmed by 3 bases and the J gene end by 7 bases; junction bases not matched to a gene: 8. The CDR3 consists of 14 residues. This chain uses TRBV18 with TRBJ2-7, with 8 bases that match TRBD1. This receptor was obtained from an adult with an advanced solid tumor such as melanoma, head and neck, liver or kidney cancer. The sequencing here drew on CD4+ or CD8+ T cells sorted from blood, taken in a trial of the OX40 agonist ivuxolimab. This CDR3 reads CASSPTRQGREQYF. DNA for the CDR3: TGTGCCAGCTCACCCACAAGACAGGGGCGGGAGCAGTACTTC.